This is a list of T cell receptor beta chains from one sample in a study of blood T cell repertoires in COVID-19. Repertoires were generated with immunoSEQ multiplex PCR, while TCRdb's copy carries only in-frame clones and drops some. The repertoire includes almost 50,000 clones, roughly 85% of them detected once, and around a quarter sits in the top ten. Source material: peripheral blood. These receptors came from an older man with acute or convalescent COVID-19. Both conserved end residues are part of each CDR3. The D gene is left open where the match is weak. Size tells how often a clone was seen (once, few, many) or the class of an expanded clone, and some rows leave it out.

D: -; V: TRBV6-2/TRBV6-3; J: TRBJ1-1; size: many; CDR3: CASSYAGLPSEAFF; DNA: TGTGCCAGCAGTTACGCAGGTTTGCCGTCTGAAGCTTTCTTT
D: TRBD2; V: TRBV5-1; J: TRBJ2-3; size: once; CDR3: CASSSTSGAADTQYF; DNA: TGCGCCAGCAGCTCGACTAGCGGGGCGGCAGATACGCAGTATTTT
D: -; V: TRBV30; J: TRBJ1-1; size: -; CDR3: CAWSPTRGNTEAFF; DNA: TGTGCCTGGAGTCCCACCCGGGGGAACACTGAAGCTTTCTTT
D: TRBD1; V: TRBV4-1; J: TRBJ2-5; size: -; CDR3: CASSQGTGGGETQYF; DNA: TGCGCCAGCAGCCAAGGGACAGGGGGTGGGGAGACCCAGTACTTC
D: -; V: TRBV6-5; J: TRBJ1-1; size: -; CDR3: CASSYDQRGTEAFF; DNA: TGTGCCAGCAGTTACGACCAGCGGGGGACTGAAGCTTTCTTT
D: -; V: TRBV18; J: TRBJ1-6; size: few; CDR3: CASSQEEGNSPLHF; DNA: TGTGCCAGCTCACAAGAGGAGGGGAATTCACCCCTCCACTTT
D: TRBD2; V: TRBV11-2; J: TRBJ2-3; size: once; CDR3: CASSFVDSGGTDTQYF; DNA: TGTGCCAGCAGCTTCGTCGATAGCGGGGGCACAGATACGCAGTATTTT
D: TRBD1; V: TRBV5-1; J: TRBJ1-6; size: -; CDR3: CASSFDRGSSPLHF; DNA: TGCGCCAGCAGCTTTGACAGGGGAAGCTCACCCCTCCACTTT
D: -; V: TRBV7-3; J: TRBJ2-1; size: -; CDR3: CASSLSPGYNEQFF; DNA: TGTGCCAGCAGCTTATCCCCGGGATACAATGAGCAGTTCTTC
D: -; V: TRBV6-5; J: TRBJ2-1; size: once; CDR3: CASSLAANPSEQFF; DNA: TGTGCCAGCAGTTTAGCGGCAAACCCAAGTGAGCAGTTCTTC
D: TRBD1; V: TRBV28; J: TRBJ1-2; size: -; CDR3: CASSPRTGGKGGYTF; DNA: TGTGCCAGCAGTCCGAGGACAGGGGGAAAGGGTGGCTACACCTTC
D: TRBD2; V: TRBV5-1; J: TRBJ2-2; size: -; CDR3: CASSSPGGRTGELFF; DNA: TGCGCCAGCAGCTCCCCGGGAGGGCGGACCGGGGAGCTGTTTTTT
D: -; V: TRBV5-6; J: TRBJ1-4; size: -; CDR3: CASTKGFPNEKLFF; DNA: TGTGCCAGCACCAAGGGGTTCCCTAATGAAAAACTGTTTTTT
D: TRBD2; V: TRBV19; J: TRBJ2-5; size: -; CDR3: CASSIGLAGGETQYF; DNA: TGTGCCAGTAGTATAGGACTAGCGGGAGGAGAGACCCAGTACTTC
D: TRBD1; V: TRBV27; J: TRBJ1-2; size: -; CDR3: CASSLTPLTGANYGYTF; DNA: TGTGCCAGCAGTTTAACCCCTCTGACAGGGGCTAACTATGGCTACACCTTC
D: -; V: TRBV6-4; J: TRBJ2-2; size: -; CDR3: CASSGKADTGELFF; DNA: TGTGCCAGCAGTGGCAAAGCGGACACCGGGGAGCTGTTTTTT
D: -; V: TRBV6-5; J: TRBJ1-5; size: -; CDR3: CASIEAGNQPQHF; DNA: TGTGCCAGCATCGAGGCAGGGAATCAGCCCCAGCATTTT
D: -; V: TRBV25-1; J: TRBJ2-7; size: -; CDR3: CASSDTGSSYEQYF; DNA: TGTGCCAGCAGCGACACAGGGTCGAGCTACGAGCAGTACTTC
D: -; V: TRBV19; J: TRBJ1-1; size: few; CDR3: CASSIPGLITEAFF; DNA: TGTGCCAGTAGTATACCGGGTCTAATCACTGAAGCTTTCTTT
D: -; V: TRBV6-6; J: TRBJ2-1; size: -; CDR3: CASSYSGLIYEQFF; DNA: TGTGCCAGCAGTTACTCGGGACTGATTTATGAGCAGTTCTTC
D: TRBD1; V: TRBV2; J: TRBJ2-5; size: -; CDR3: CASWTGSETQYF; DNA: TGTGCCAGCTGGACAGGGTCAGAGACCCAGTACTTC
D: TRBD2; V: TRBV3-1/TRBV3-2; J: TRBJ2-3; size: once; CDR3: CASAPLAGLLDTQYF; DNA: TGTGCCAGCGCTCCCCTAGCGGGGTTGTTAGATACGCAGTATTTT
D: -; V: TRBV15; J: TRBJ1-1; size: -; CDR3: CATSQGHGKNTEAFF; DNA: TGTGCCACCAGCCAGGGCCACGGAAAGAACACTGAAGCTTTCTTT
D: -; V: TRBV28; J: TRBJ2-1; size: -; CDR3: CAPAIWEQFF; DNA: TGTGCCCCAGCGATATGGGAGCAGTTCTTC
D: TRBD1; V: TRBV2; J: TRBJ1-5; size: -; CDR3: CASSGTGGIQPQHF; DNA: TGTGCCAGCAGTGGGACAGGGGGCATTCAGCCCCAGCATTTT
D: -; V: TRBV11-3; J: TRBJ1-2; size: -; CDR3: CASSLDYRQRGYTF; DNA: TGTGCCAGCAGCTTAGATTATAGGCAGCGCGGCTACACCTTC
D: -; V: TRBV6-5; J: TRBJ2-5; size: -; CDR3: CASSYGGWETQYF; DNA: TGTGCCAGCAGTTACGGAGGGTGGGAGACCCAGTACTTC
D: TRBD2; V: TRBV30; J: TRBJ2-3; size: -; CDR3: CAWTSGGAPDTQYF; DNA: TGTGCCTGGACTAGCGGGGGGGCTCCCGATACGCAGTATTTT
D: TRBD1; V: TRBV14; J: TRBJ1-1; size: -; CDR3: CASSQRTGVAAEAFF; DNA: TGTGCCAGCAGCCAACGTACAGGGGTTGCGGCTGAAGCTTTCTTT
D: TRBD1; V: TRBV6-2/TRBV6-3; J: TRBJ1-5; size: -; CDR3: CASSKPGGVSNQPQHF; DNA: TGTGCCAGCAGTAAACCAGGGGGCGTGAGCAATCAGCCCCAGCATTTT
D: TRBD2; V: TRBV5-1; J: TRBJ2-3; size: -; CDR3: CASTVGSGSGDTQYF; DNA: TGCGCCAGCACCGTGGGTAGCGGGAGTGGAGATACGCAGTATTTT
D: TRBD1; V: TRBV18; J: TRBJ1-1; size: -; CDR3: CASSPLTGTGGTEAFF; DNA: TGTGCCAGCTCACCGCTGACCGGGACAGGGGGCACTGAAGCTTTCTTT
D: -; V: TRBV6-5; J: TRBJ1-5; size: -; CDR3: CASSLGVYSNQPQHF; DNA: TGTGCCAGCAGTTTAGGAGTCTATAGCAATCAGCCCCAGCATTTT
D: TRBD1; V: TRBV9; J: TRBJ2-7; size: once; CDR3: CASSVGQNEQYF; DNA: TGTGCCAGCAGCGTGGGACAGAACGAGCAGTACTTC
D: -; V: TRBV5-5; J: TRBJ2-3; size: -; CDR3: CASSSVPSSTDTQYF; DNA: TGTGCCAGCAGCTCGGTTCCTTCTAGCACAGATACGCAGTATTTT
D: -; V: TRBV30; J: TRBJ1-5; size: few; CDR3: CAWSVSGGGRPQHF; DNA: TGTGCCTGGAGTGTATCCGGGGGAGGTCGGCCCCAGCATTTT
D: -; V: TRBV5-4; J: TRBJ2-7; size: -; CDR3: CASSPDFSYEQYF; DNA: TGTGCCAGCAGCCCGGACTTCTCCTACGAGCAGTACTTC
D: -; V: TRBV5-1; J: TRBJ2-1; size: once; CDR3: CASSLEQTKFF; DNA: TGCGCCAGCAGCTTGGAACAGACAAAGTTCTTC
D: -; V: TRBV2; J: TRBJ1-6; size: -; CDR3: CASSELGQGTSSPLHF; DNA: TGTGCCAGCAGTGAATTAGGGCAGGGAACGAGTTCACCCCTCCACTTT
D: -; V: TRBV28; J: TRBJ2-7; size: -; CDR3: CASSPRTSYEQYF; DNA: TGTGCCAGCAGTCCGCGGACTTCATACGAGCAGTACTTC
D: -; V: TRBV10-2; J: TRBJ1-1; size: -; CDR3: CASSEPGSLNTEAFF; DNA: TGCGCCAGCAGTGAGCCAGGCAGTTTGAACACTGAAGCTTTCTTT
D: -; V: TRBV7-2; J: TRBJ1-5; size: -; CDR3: CASSSEESYQPQHF; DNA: TGTGCCAGCAGCTCCGAGGAGTCCTATCAGCCCCAGCATTTT
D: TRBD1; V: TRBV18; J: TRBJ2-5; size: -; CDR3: CASSLFTGEETQYF; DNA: TGTGCCAGCTCACTTTTTACAGGGGAGGAGACCCAGTACTTC
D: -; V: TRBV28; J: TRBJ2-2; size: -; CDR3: CASHQTGELFF; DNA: TGTGCCAGCCATCAGACCGGGGAGCTGTTTTTT
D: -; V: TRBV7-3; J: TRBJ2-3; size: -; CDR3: CASSLGPGVDTQYF; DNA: TGTGCCAGCAGCCTGGGACCAGGGGTGGATACGCAGTATTTT